These T cell receptor beta chains were read from a single sample in a study of T-cell memory formation after mild COVID-19. MiXCR was run by TCRdb on the 5' RACE reads, yielding one entry per CDR3 protein. The sample yields just over 200,000 distinct CDR3 sequences, over 9.5% seen once. The sequenced material came from PBMCs or a T cell subset sorted from them (not recorded which). The receptors come from a man in his late teens or twenties who had mild COVID-19 (a few samples of this study predate the infection). Cell type and time point are not known. CDR3s include the opening cysteine and the closing phenylalanine or tryptophan. The D gene is left open where the match is weak. Size values are once, few and many counts, or a class for expanded clones, and some rows have none.

clone_size: .
cdr3_length: 14
v_call: TRBV11-2
d_call: .
j_call: TRBJ2-3
cdr3_aa: CASSLGTPRDTQYF
cdr3_nt: TGTGCCAGCAGCTTAGGCACCCCAAGGGATACGCAGTATTTT

clone_size: many
cdr3_length: 17
v_call: TRBV4-3
d_call: .
j_call: TRBJ2-5
cdr3_aa: CASSPRSFITGGETQYF
cdr3_nt: TGCGCCAGCAGCCCGCGATCCTTTATTACAGGTGGAGAGACCCAGTACTTC

clone_size: .
cdr3_length: 14
v_call: TRBV3-1
d_call: TRBD1
j_call: TRBJ1-1
cdr3_aa: CASSSRDRNTEAFF
cdr3_nt: TGTGCCAGCAGCAGCCGGGACAGGAACACTGAAGCTTTCTTT

clone_size: .
cdr3_length: 15
v_call: TRBV6-5
d_call: TRBD1
j_call: TRBJ2-7
cdr3_aa: CASRTGGDRGLEQYF
cdr3_nt: TGTGCCAGCAGGACTGGTGGAGACAGGGGGCTCGAGCAGTACTTC

clone_size: .
cdr3_length: 16
v_call: TRBV20-1
d_call: .
j_call: TRBJ1-6
cdr3_aa: CSASSPGRSGHSPLHF
cdr3_nt: TGCAGTGCCTCTTCCCCAGGACGGTCGGGACATTCACCCCTCCACTTT

clone_size: few
cdr3_length: 14
v_call: TRBV5-1
d_call: .
j_call: TRBJ1-3
cdr3_aa: CASSLGSYGNTIYF
cdr3_nt: TGCGCCAGCAGCTTGGGCAGTTATGGAAACACCATATATTTT

clone_size: few
cdr3_length: 14
v_call: TRBV12-3/TRBV12-4
d_call: .
j_call: TRBJ2-1
cdr3_aa: CASSDREEINEQFF
cdr3_nt: TGTGCCAGCAGCGACAGGGAGGAAATAAATGAGCAGTTCTTC

clone_size: few
cdr3_length: 13
v_call: TRBV28
d_call: .
j_call: TRBJ1-5
cdr3_aa: CASSLPSNQPQHF
cdr3_nt: TGTGCCAGCAGTTTGCCTAGCAATCAGCCCCAGCATTTT

clone_size: few
cdr3_length: 17
v_call: TRBV11-2
d_call: TRBD2
j_call: TRBJ2-3
cdr3_aa: CASTKTILAGNTDTQYF
cdr3_nt: TGTGCCAGCACTAAAACGATTCTAGCGGGGAACACAGATACGCAGTATTTT

clone_size: few
cdr3_length: 15
v_call: TRBV6-2/TRBV6-3
d_call: .
j_call: TRBJ2-3
cdr3_aa: CARQGGRGASDTQYF
cdr3_nt: TGTGCCAGACAAGGGGGCCGGGGGGCATCAGATACGCAGTATTTT

clone_size: many
cdr3_length: 15
v_call: TRBV11-2
d_call: .
j_call: TRBJ2-3
cdr3_aa: CASSAYQGRTDTQYF
cdr3_nt: TGTGCCAGCAGCGCGTACCAGGGGCGCACAGATACGCAGTATTTT

clone_size: many
cdr3_length: 12
v_call: TRBV12-3/TRBV12-4
d_call: .
j_call: TRBJ2-5
cdr3_aa: CASSLALETQYF
cdr3_nt: TGTGCCAGCAGTTTAGCGCTGGAGACCCAGTACTTC

clone_size: few
cdr3_length: 14
v_call: TRBV5-4
d_call: TRBD2
j_call: TRBJ2-3
cdr3_aa: CASLGLAGRDTQYF
cdr3_nt: TGTGCCAGCTTGGGACTAGCGGGGAGGGATACGCAGTATTTT

clone_size: few
cdr3_length: 15
v_call: TRBV7-9
d_call: TRBD2
j_call: TRBJ2-1
cdr3_aa: CASSLDSGGKFEQFF
cdr3_nt: TGTGCCAGCAGCTTAGATTCGGGGGGGAAATTTGAGCAGTTCTTC

clone_size: many
cdr3_length: 15
v_call: TRBV7-2
d_call: TRBD1
j_call: TRBJ1-5
cdr3_aa: CASSLEGTGRRPQHF
cdr3_nt: TGTGCCAGCAGCTTAGAAGGGACAGGGCGTCGGCCCCAGCATTTT

clone_size: many
cdr3_length: 13
v_call: TRBV6-2/TRBV6-3
d_call: .
j_call: TRBJ1-5
cdr3_aa: CASSYAGFQPQHF
cdr3_nt: TGTGCCAGCAGTTACGCGGGTTTTCAGCCCCAGCATTTT

clone_size: few
cdr3_length: 12
v_call: TRBV27
d_call: .
j_call: TRBJ1-6
cdr3_aa: CASSSAGSPLHF
cdr3_nt: TGTGCCAGCAGTTCTGCGGGCTCACCCCTCCACTTT

clone_size: .
cdr3_length: 14
v_call: TRBV5-5
d_call: .
j_call: TRBJ1-2
cdr3_aa: CASSLVEPTGGYTF
cdr3_nt: TGTGCCAGCAGCTTGGTCGAACCAACGGGTGGCTACACCTTC

clone_size: .
cdr3_length: 13
v_call: TRBV7-2
d_call: .
j_call: TRBJ1-2
cdr3_aa: CASSPRLRSGYTF
cdr3_nt: TGTGCCAGCAGCCCCCGGTTGCGGAGTGGCTACACCTTC

clone_size: few
cdr3_length: 14
v_call: TRBV5-1
d_call: TRBD1
j_call: TRBJ1-2
cdr3_aa: CASSLEAGGRGYTF
cdr3_nt: TGCGCCAGCAGCTTGGAGGCAGGGGGAAGAGGCTACACCTTC

clone_size: .
cdr3_length: 13
v_call: TRBV7-9
d_call: .
j_call: TRBJ2-5
cdr3_aa: CASSFNRQGTQYF
cdr3_nt: TGTGCCAGCAGCTTCAACCGGCAGGGGACCCAGTACTTC

clone_size: .
cdr3_length: 17
v_call: TRBV4-1
d_call: .
j_call: TRBJ2-7
cdr3_aa: CASSQGPTSSSSYEQYF
cdr3_nt: TGCGCCAGCAGCCAAGGCCCCACCAGTTCTAGCTCCTACGAGCAGTACTTC

clone_size: few
cdr3_length: 16
v_call: TRBV18
d_call: .
j_call: TRBJ2-6
cdr3_aa: CASSPQGHSGANVLTF
cdr3_nt: TGTGCCAGCTCACCACAGGGGCACTCTGGGGCCAACGTCCTGACTTTC

clone_size: many
cdr3_length: 15
v_call: TRBV5-1
d_call: .
j_call: TRBJ2-7
cdr3_aa: CASSPTGRGLDEQYF
cdr3_nt: TGCGCCAGCAGCCCGACGGGAAGGGGCTTGGACGAGCAGTACTTC

clone_size: .
cdr3_length: 13
v_call: TRBV9
d_call: .
j_call: TRBJ1-5
cdr3_aa: CASSQNINQPQHF
cdr3_nt: TGTGCCAGCAGCCAAAACATTAATCAGCCCCAGCATTTT

clone_size: few
cdr3_length: 14
v_call: TRBV12-3/TRBV12-4
d_call: .
j_call: TRBJ1-1
cdr3_aa: CASTVRGRDTEAFF
cdr3_nt: TGTGCCAGCACCGTACGGGGTAGGGACACTGAAGCTTTCTTT

clone_size: many
cdr3_length: 15
v_call: TRBV9
d_call: TRBD1
j_call: TRBJ1-2
cdr3_aa: CASSVDGTGGYGYTF
cdr3_nt: TGTGCCAGCAGCGTAGACGGGACAGGTGGCTATGGCTACACCTTC

clone_size: many
cdr3_length: 15
v_call: TRBV7-3
d_call: TRBD2
j_call: TRBJ2-5
cdr3_aa: CASSLAGVPQETQYF
cdr3_nt: TGTGCCAGCAGCTTAGCGGGGGTCCCTCAGGAGACCCAGTACTTC

clone_size: .
cdr3_length: 14
v_call: TRBV20-1
d_call: .
j_call: TRBJ2-5
cdr3_aa: CSASWVRPQETQYF
cdr3_nt: TGCAGTGCTAGTTGGGTCAGGCCCCAGGAGACCCAGTACTTC

clone_size: .
cdr3_length: 14
v_call: TRBV4-1
d_call: .
j_call: TRBJ2-5
cdr3_aa: CASSQGNGLETQYF
cdr3_nt: TGCGCCAGCAGCCAAGGAAATGGACTGGAGACCCAGTACTTC

clone_size: few
cdr3_length: 14
v_call: TRBV6-6
d_call: .
j_call: TRBJ2-3
cdr3_aa: CASTIGVRTDTQYF
cdr3_nt: TGTGCCAGCACTATAGGGGTCCGCACAGATACGCAGTATTTT

clone_size: .
cdr3_length: 16
v_call: TRBV7-2
d_call: TRBD2
j_call: TRBJ2-3
cdr3_aa: CASSPTGGLGTDTQYF
cdr3_nt: TGTGCCAGCAGCCCGACGGGAGGTTTGGGCACAGATACGCAGTATTTT

clone_size: .
cdr3_length: 16
v_call: TRBV18
d_call: TRBD1
j_call: TRBJ1-2
cdr3_aa: CASSRNRGEEDYGYTF
cdr3_nt: TGTGCCAGCTCAAGGAACAGGGGCGAGGAAGACTATGGCTACACCTTC

clone_size: .
cdr3_length: 14
v_call: TRBV7-8
d_call: .
j_call: TRBJ1-1
cdr3_aa: CASSSRAGNTEAFF
cdr3_nt: TGTGCCAGCAGCTCCCGAGCAGGCAACACTGAAGCTTTCTTT

clone_size: .
cdr3_length: 17
v_call: TRBV6-5
d_call: .
j_call: TRBJ2-7
cdr3_aa: CASSYSIPDSSSYEQYF
cdr3_nt: TGTGCCAGCAGTTACTCGATCCCGGACAGCTCTTCCTACGAGCAGTACTTC

clone_size: many
cdr3_length: 14
v_call: TRBV9
d_call: .
j_call: TRBJ2-3
cdr3_aa: CASSVPGSTDTQYF
cdr3_nt: TGTGCCAGCAGCGTCCCGGGGAGCACAGATACGCAGTATTTT

clone_size: few
cdr3_length: 15
v_call: TRBV7-2
d_call: .
j_call: TRBJ1-2
cdr3_aa: CASSPMGPMSKGYTF
cdr3_nt: TGTGCCAGCAGCCCAATGGGGCCCATGTCTAAGGGCTACACCTTC